Given below is one T cell receptor beta chain in context. Sequencing was performed with immunoSEQ multiplex PCR; in TCRdb, only in-frame clones are kept and a portion is missing. The sample lists 350,000 to 400,000 clones, 80% to 90% occurring once. The sample is drawn from a study of blood T cell repertoires in COVID-19. CDR1 and CDR2 from the germline V gene are SGHTA and FQGTGA. The V gene end was trimmed by 4 bases and the J gene end by 9 bases; junction bases not matched to a gene: 15. The CDR3 is made up of 18 amino acids. The chain carries TRBV7-3 and TRBJ2-1; 13 bases are a match to TRBD2. The TCR sequence derives from a young man who had recovered from COVID-19. Material: PBMCs or T cells enriched from blood (not recorded which). The CDR3 region is CASSSFPGLAGDLGEQFF. Written as DNA, the CDR3 is TGTGCCAGCAGCTCCTTCCCCGGACTAGCGGGAGATCTGGGTGAGCAGTTCTTC.